This T cell receptor (beta chain) was profiled in a study of blood T cell repertoires in COVID-19. Turning to the study itself: Samples came from the United States, Italy and Spain, spanning acute and convalescent COVID-19. T cells, B-cell-depleted T cells, or PBMCs supplied cDNA or gDNA.

The CDR3 sequence is 17 residues long. V was trimmed by 0 bases and J by 0 bases, leaving 12 bases between them. From germline, CDR1 is MGHRA and CDR2 YSYEKL. Measured with immunoSEQ multiplex PCR; TCRdb has only the in-frame clones, and not every one. The sample lists about 140,000 clones; over 75% were seen once. This rearrangement joins TRBV4-1 to TRBJ2-4; perhaps TRBD2 as D (7 bases). Sequenced material: peripheral blood. This TCR derives from a man in his 60s with active or convalescent COVID-19. CDR3 sequence (DNA): TGCGCCAGCAGCCAAGACAGGGGAGGGGGAGCCAAAAACATTCAGTACTTC. Its translation is CASSQDRGGGAKNIQYF.